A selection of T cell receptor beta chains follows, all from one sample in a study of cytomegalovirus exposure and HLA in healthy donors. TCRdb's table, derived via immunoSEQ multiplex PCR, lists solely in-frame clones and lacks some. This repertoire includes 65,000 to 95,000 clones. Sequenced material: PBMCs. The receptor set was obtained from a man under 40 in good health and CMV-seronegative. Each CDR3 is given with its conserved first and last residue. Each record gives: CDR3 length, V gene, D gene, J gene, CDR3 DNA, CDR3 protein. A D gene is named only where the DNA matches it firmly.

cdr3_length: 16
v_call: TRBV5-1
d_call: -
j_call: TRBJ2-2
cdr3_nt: TGCGCCAGCACTCGGGACTCCCCCGGGGACACCGGGGAGCTGTTTTTT
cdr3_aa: CASTRDSPGDTGELFF

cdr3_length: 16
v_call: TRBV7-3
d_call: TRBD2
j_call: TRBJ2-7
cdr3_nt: TGTGCCAGCAGCCCTACTAGCGGGAGGACTTCCTACGAGCAGTACTTC
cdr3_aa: CASSPTSGRTSYEQYF

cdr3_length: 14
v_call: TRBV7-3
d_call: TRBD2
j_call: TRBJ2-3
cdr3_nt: TGTGCCAGCAGCTCGGAACTAGCGGGAGAGGATCAGTATTTT
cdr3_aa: CASSSELAGEDQYF

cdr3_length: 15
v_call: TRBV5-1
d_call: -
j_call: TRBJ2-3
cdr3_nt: TGCGCCAGCAGCTACGGGGTCGGTAGGGCAGATACGCAGTATTTT
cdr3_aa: CASSYGVGRADTQYF

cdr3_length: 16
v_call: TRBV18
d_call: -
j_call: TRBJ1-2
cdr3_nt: TGTGCCAGCTCACCAAGGGGCAGCAGCACAAACTATGGCTACACCTTC
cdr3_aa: CASSPRGSSTNYGYTF

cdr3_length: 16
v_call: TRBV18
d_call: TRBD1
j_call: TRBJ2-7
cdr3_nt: TGTGCCAGCTCCCACAGTAGACAGGGGGTTCTCAACGAGCAGTACTTC
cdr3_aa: CASSHSRQGVLNEQYF

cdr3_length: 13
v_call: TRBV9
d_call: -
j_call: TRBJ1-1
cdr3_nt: TGTGCCAGCAGCGTAGGAGGGCACACTGAAGCTTTCTTT
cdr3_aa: CASSVGGHTEAFF

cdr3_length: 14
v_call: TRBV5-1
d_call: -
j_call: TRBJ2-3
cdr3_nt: TGCGCCAGCAGCCCCGGGTCTTACACAGATACGCAGTATTTT
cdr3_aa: CASSPGSYTDTQYF

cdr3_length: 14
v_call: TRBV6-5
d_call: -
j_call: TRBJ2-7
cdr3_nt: TGTGCCAGCAGTTACTCCGGGGAGGCCTACGAGCAGTACTTC
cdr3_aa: CASSYSGEAYEQYF

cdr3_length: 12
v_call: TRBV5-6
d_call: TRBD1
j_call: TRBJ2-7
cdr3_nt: TGTGCCAGCTCAGGGGGCGCCTACGAGCAGTACTTC
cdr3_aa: CASSGGAYEQYF

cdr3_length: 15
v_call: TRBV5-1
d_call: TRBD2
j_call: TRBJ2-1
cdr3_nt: TGCGCCAGCAGCTTGGCTAGCGGGGGGTACAATGAGCAGTTCTTC
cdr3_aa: CASSLASGGYNEQFF

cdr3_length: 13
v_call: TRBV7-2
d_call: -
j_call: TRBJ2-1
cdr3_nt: TGTGCCAGCAGCTTTGGGGGGAACAATGAGCAGTTCTTC
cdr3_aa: CASSFGGNNEQFF

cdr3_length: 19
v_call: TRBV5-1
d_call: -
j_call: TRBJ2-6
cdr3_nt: TGCGCCAGCAGCTTGGCCCTACAGGTTTCCCACCGAGGGGCCAACGTCCTGACTTTC
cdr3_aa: CASSLALQVSHRGANVLTF